The source of this T cell receptor (beta chain) is a study of blood T cell repertoires in COVID-19 (dated by TCRdb to the early 2020s). General notes on the study: The collaborator samples originated in the United States, Italy and Spain and spanned the acute and convalescent phases of COVID-19. The repertoires were released in a freely available public database intended as a resource for research on the immune response to SARS-CoV-2. Samples were obtained from the ongoing ImmuneRACE study (first 160 participants) and from over a thousand subjects provided by 6 global collaborators. Sample metadata almost always included a de-identified subject ID, COVID-19 status, age in years and sex. The dataset comprised deeply sampled blood TCRbeta repertoires from subjects exposed to, actively infected with, or recovered from COVID-19. The material from the prospective study consisted of cDNA or gDNA derived from T cells, B-cell-depleted T cells, or PBMCs. Where available, HLA class I and class II types were obtained from metadata supplied by the sample provider rather than from assay-based typing.

Whole blood was collected in K2EDTA tubes by collaborating institutions according to the institutions' own protocols. For TCRbeta analysis, collaborators shipped samples as frozen whole blood, isolated PBMCs, or DNA extracted from either of those sample types. Here is what the overall study found, with its caveats: The quantity of clinical and demographic metadata differed by source and by participant and was supplied without curation.

TCRbeta CDR3 regions were amplified from genomic DNA using the immunoSEQ Assay, a bias-controlled multiplex PCR. As for how the authors treated the data: Within the assay, amplification of reference gene primers was used to estimate how many nucleated cells each sample contained. To quantify the absolute abundance of each unique TCRbeta CDR3 rearrangement, sequence reads were collapsed and filtered. Productive Simpson clonality was computed per sample as the square root of Simpson's diversity index over productive rearrangements. TCRdb took over this immuneACCESS table, retaining in-frame rearrangements with V and J assigned. Such tables are incomplete; in checked studies, under half of the missing clones stem from an unresolved V gene, and the remainder is unexplained. That table furnishes V, J and clone size, whereas the DNA furnished D and trimming. In this sample the table shows roughly 160,000 clones, approximately 90% of which occur a single time. The leading ten clones occupy about 0.98% of the sample.

This clone was observed a few times. The antigen it recognizes is unknown. Per-nucleotide qualities are absent, and no much larger clonotype sits a single base away. From the cysteine through the phenylalanine, the CDR3 covers 15 amino acids. The only DNA kept is the CDR3, 45 bases in frame from the first base. The junction carries 9 bases between V and J, which are trimmed by 0 bases and 0 bases respectively. The germline V gene specifies SGHRS as CDR1 and YFSETQ as CDR2. The sample was peripheral blood. This TCR was sampled from a man aged 18 to 30 with acute or convalescent COVID-19. The V and J segments used are TRBV5-1 and TRBJ1-2, with the D gene too uncertain to name. The CDR3 loop reads CASSLDGDSNYGYTF. DNA sequence: TGCGCCAGCAGCTTGGACGGGGATTCTAACTATGGCTACACCTTC.